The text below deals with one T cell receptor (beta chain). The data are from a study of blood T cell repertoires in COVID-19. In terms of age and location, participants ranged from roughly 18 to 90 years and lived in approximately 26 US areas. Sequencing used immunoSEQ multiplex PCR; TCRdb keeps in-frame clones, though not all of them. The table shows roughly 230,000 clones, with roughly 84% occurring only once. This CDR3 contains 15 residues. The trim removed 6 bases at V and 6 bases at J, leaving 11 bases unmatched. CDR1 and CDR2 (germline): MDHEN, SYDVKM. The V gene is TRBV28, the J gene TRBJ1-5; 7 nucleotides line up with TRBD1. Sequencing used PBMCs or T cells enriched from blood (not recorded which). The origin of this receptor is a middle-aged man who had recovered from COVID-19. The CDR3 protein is CASRTGQTHSQPQHF. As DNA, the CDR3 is TGTGCCAGCAGAACGGGACAGACTCACAGTCAGCCCCAGCATTTT.